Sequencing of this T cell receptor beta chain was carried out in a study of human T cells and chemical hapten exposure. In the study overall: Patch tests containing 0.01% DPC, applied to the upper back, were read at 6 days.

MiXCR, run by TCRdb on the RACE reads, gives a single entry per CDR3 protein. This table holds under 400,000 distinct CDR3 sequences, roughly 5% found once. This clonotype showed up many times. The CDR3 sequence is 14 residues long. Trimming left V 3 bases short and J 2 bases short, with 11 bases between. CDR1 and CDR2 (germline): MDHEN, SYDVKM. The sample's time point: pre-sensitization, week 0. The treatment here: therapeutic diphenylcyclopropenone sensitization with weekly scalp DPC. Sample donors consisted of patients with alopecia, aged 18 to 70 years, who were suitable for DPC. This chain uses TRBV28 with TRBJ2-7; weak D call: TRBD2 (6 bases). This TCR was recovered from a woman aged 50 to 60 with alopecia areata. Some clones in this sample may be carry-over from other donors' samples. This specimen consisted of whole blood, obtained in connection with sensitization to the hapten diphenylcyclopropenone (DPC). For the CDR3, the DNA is TGTGCCAGCAGTTTGCGGGGCACAACCTACGAGCAGTACTTC. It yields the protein CASSLRGTTYEQYF.